This TCR beta chain was captured by sequencing in a study of cytomegalovirus exposure and HLA in healthy donors. In regard to this clone: Its antigen is still unknown.

The PCR made use of 60 Vbeta and 13 Jbeta primers. Some clones are missing from TCRdb's copy, which holds only in-frame ones; the method was immunoSEQ multiplex PCR. The sample carries about 150,000 clones, 80% recorded once. Participants comprised healthy donors of bone marrow. The CDR3 length is 15 residues. The V gene's germline CDR1 is SNHLY and CDR2 FYNNEI. Trimming pared 3 bases from V and 4 bases from J, leaving 10 bases between. Study-level points and caveats: Earlier results showed most TCR beta V segments being productive about 87% or about 30% of the time.

The chain recombines TRBV2 with TRBJ1-6; D might be TRBD1 (6 bases). The receptor comes from a man aged 25 to 40 in good health and CMV-seropositive. Sequences were obtained from PBMCs. Written as DNA, the CDR3 is TGTGCCAGCAGTGAGTCACAGGGTTATAATTCACCCCTCCACTTT. It codes for CASSESQGYNSPLHF.